This TCR beta chain emerged from a study of T cell repertoires in cytomegalovirus infection. Study at large: Public TCR beta signatures were indicative of both CMV infection and a matching HLA type.

There are a few counts of this clonotype. Each CDR3 protein gets one entry after TCRdb re-called the reads with MiXCR. The sample carries 160,000 or so distinct CDR3 sequences, roughly a quarter recorded once. CDR1 is DFQATT, CDR2 SNEGSKA, per germline (reference sequence). This CDR3 has 15 residues. The J segment lost 0 bases and the V segment lost 7 bases, leaving 10 bases of the junction unmatched. The chain has TRBV20-1 and TRBJ2-7, with 9 nucleotides matching TRBD2. This sequence originates from a human donor in good health (CMV status not recorded). Some clones in this sample may be carry-over from other donors' samples. Sequencing was done on a sample of PBMCs. The CDR3 nucleotides are TGCAGTGTAACATCGGGACTAGCAGTCTCCTACGAGCAGTACTTC. It specifies CSVTSGLAVSYEQYF.